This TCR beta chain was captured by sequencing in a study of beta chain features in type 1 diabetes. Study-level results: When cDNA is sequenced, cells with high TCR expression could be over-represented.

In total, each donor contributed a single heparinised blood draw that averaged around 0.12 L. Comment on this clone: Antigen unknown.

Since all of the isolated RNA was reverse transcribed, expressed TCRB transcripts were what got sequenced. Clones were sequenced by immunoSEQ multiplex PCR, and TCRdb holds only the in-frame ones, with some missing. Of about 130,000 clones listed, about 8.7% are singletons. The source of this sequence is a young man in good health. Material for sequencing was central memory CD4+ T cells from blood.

CDR3 loop: CASSSGIRTGNIQYF. In nucleotides, the CDR3 is TGTGCCAGCAGCTCGGGTATTCGGACGGGGAACATTCAGTACTTC. The chain combines TRBV11-2 with TRBJ2-4, with D maybe TRBD2 (5 bases). CDR1 is SGHAT and CDR2 is FQNNGV in the germline V gene. Trimming removed 4 bases at V and 7 bases at J, with 17 bases between. The CDR3 consists of 15 residues.